Each of the 32 T cell receptor beta chains below was sequenced from the same sample in a study of cytomegalovirus exposure and HLA in healthy donors. PCR involved 60 Vbeta and 13 Jbeta primers. The method was immunoSEQ multiplex PCR; TCRdb's version includes in-frame clones alone and lacks a portion of them. Of 100,000 to 150,000 clones in the sample, about 80% were seen once. Sequences were obtained from PBMCs. The source is a female donor in good health and CMV-seropositive.

This clone was counted a few times. V and J are TRBV28 and TRBJ1-1, with TRBD1 as a possible D gene (6 bases). This CDR3 has 14 residues. In germline, CDR1 is MDHEN, CDR2 SYDVKM. V gave up 10 bases and J gave up 0 bases, with 15 bases separating them. The CDR3 nucleotides are TGTGCCACCGAGGAGACAGGAATGAACACTGAAGCTTTCTTT. This sequence encodes CATEETGMNTEAFF.

J is TRBJ2-7 and V is TRBV5-8, with 7 bases identical to TRBD1. J gave up 1 base and V 5 bases, and 9 bases lay outside the gene matches. Germline assignment: CDR1 SGHTS and CDR2 YDEGEE. This CDR3 contains 15 residues. As DNA, the CDR3 is TGTGCCAGCAGGGGACCGGGACAGTCGTCCTACGAGCAGTACTTC. This sequence encodes CASRGPGQSSYEQYF.

V gene TRBV9 combines with J gene TRBJ1-2, with 7 bases aligning to TRBD1. From germline, CDR1 is SGDLS and CDR2 YYNGEE. Trimming cost V 4 bases and J 2 bases; bases outside gene matches: 5. This CDR3 has 14 amino acids. CDR3 bases: TGTGCCAGCAGCCCTTCGACAGGGAACTATGGCTACACCTTC. Amino acids: CASSPSTGNYGYTF.

The gene calls are TRBV6-5 and TRBJ1-3; 9 nucleotides line up with TRBD1. Germline assignment: CDR1 MNHEY and CDR2 SVGAGI. Trimming removed 5 bases from V and 0 bases from J; junction bases left unmatched: 2. There are 15 residues in the CDR3. CDR3 nucleotides: TGTGCCAGCAGTCGACAGGGGGACTCTGGAAACACCATATATTTT. Translation: CASSRQGDSGNTIYF.

This CDR3 is CASKRGGLGETQYF. In DNA form, the CDR3 reads TGTGCCAGCAAGCGCGGGGGTTTAGGGGAGACCCAGTACTTC. This chain uses TRBV6-5 with TRBJ2-5; 7 bases agree with TRBD2. V gave up 7 bases and J gave up 5 bases; unmatched junction bases: 10. This CDR3 contains 14 residues. Germline CDR1 reads MNHEY; CDR2 reads SVGAGI.

This clone was detected only once. In DNA form, the CDR3 reads TGTGCCTGGAGTGAGGGGGTTGGAGATACGCAGTATTTT. It specifies CAWSEGVGDTQYF. The genes are TRBV30 and TRBJ2-3; possibly TRBD1 for D (6 bases). Germline V gene data show CDR1 as GTSNPN and CDR2 as SVGIG (reference sequence). The V and J ends lost 1 base and 5 bases respectively, with 10 bases between them. The CDR3 runs 13 residues.

This clone showed up just once. This chain uses TRBV7-9 with TRBJ2-5; 7 bases map to TRBD1. V shed 1 base, J shed 13 bases, and the junction held 12 bases outside the gene matches. The CDR3 consists of 14 residues. Germline V gives CDR1 SEHNR, CDR2 FQNEAQ (reference sequence). The CDR3 loop is CASSLEVRWDSRYF. In nucleotides, the CDR3 is TGTGCCAGCAGCTTAGAGGTCCGTTGGGACAGTCGGTACTTC.

The chain joins TRBV7-3 to TRBJ1-1; D may be TRBD1 (6 bases). The CDR3 sequence is 15 residues long. Germline V gives CDR1 SGHTA, CDR2 FQGTGA. Trimming removed 5 bases at V and 2 bases at J, with 15 bases between. CDR3 amino acids: CASSLGGQGNTEAFF. The CDR3 nucleotides are TGTGCCAGCAGCCTGGGGGGGCAGGGTAACACTGAAGCTTTCTTT.

This chain links TRBV5-4 with TRBJ1-2; 8 bases line up with TRBD1. The V gene end was trimmed by 0 bases and the J gene end by 6 bases; junction bases not matched to a gene: 4. Germline V lookup: CDR1 SGHNT, CDR2 YYREEE (reference sequence). The CDR3 is made up of 14 amino acids. CDR3 nucleotide sequence: TGTGCCAGCAGCTTGGTGACAGGGGATAATGGCTACACCTTC. Protein: CASSLVTGDNGYTF. The whole variable domain, filled in from reference TRBV5-4 and TRBJ1-2, reads ETGVTQSPTHLIKTRGQQVTLRCSSQSGHNTVSWYQQALGQGPQFIFQYYREEENGRGNFPPRFSGLQFPNYSSELNVNALELDDSALYLCASSLVTGDNGYTFGSGTRLTVV.

The V call is TRBV2, the J call TRBJ1-2, with D perhaps matching TRBD1 (6 bases). The CDR3 is 12 residues long. Looked up from germline, CDR1 is SNHLY and CDR2 is FYNNEI. The V end lost 6 bases, the J end lost 6 bases, and 11 bases lay between the germline ends. The CDR3 DNA reads as TGTGCCAGCAGGGCAGGGGTGCATGGCTACACCTTC. Translation gives CASRAGVHGYTF.

This clone was picked up a small number of times. The V gene is TRBV27, the J gene TRBJ2-3; 9 bases map to TRBD2. With 7 bases clipped from V and 4 bases from J, the junction kept 3 bases outside the gene matches. Germline assignment: CDR1 MNHEY and CDR2 SMNVEV (reference sequence). The CDR3 sequence is 13 residues long. CDR3 bases: TGTGCCAGCAACGCGGGGGGGCCAGATACGCAGTATTTT. It specifies CASNAGGPDTQYF.

The chain uses TRBV7-2 and TRBJ1-1; D not resolved. Germline V CDR1 and CDR2: SGHTA, FQGNSA. V was pared by 3 bases and J by 4 bases, with 6 bases between. There are 12 residues in the CDR3. CDR3 loop: CASSFGVTEAFF. The CDR3 DNA reads TGTGCCAGCAGCTTCGGGGTCACTGAAGCTTTCTTT.

The chain recombines TRBV7-9 with TRBJ2-5, with D tentatively TRBD1 (7 bases). The CDR3 extends over 12 amino acids. CDR1 SEHNR and CDR2 FQNEAQ come from the germline V gene (reference sequence). V dropped 5 bases and J dropped 7 bases, with 11 bases sitting between them. CDR3 nucleotide sequence: TGTGCCAGCAGCCCCAGGGGGGTGACCCAGTACTTC. Protein sequence: CASSPRGVTQYF.

V gene TRBV30 combines with J gene TRBJ1-5, with TRBD1 matching 7 bases. The CDR3 runs 12 residues. Germline CDR1 reads GTSNPN; CDR2 reads SVGIG (reference sequence). V dropped 5 bases and J dropped 4; count of bases not matched to a gene: 2. This CDR3 is CAWDRENQPQHF. The CDR3 region has the DNA TGTGCCTGGGACAGGGAGAATCAGCCCCAGCATTTT. Full variable domain (rest looked up from reference TRBV30 and TRBJ1-5): SQTIHQWPATLVQPVGSPLSLECTVEGTSNPNLYWYRQAAGRGLQLLFYSVGIGQISSEVPQNLSASRPQDRQFILSSKKLLLSDSGFYLCAWDRENQPQHFGDGTRLSIL.

This clone occurred a few times. This chain connects TRBV29-1 to TRBJ1-1, with 10 positions matching TRBD1. The CDR3 extends over 12 amino acids. Per the germline V gene, CDR1 is SQVTM and CDR2 is ANQGSEA. The V gene end was trimmed by 5 bases and the J gene end by 5 bases; junction bases not matched to a gene: 2. This CDR3 is CSVLDRGTEAFF. The CDR3 nucleotides read TGCAGCGTTTTGGACAGGGGGACTGAAGCTTTCTTT. The full variable domain, completed using reference TRBV29-1 and TRBJ1-1, is SAVISQKPSRDICQRGTSLTIQCQVDSQVTMMFWYRQQPGQSLTLIATANQGSEATYESGFVIDKFPISRPNLTFSTLTVSNMSPEDSSIYLCSVLDRGTEAFFGQGTRLTVV.

V gene TRBV29-1 combines with J gene TRBJ1-5, with a weak D call TRBD1 (6 bases). Between the trimmed V and J ends, which lost 5 bases and 3 bases, there was a span of 11 bases. The CDR3 spans 13 residues. Germline loops: CDR1 SQVTM, CDR2 ANQGSEA. The CDR3 DNA reads as TGCAGCGTTAGGGACAACTACAATCAGCCCCAGCATTTT. Its protein is CSVRDNYNQPQHF.

The V and J genes are TRBV5-1 and TRBJ2-1; possible D gene TRBD2, 6 bases. The germline V gene has CDR1 SGHRS and CDR2 YFSETQ. V lost 4 bases and J lost 1, with 12 bases in between. The CDR3 has 15 residues. The CDR3 reads CASSETGGSYNEQFF. CDR3 coding DNA: TGCGCCAGCAGCGAGACCGGGGGATCCTACAATGAGCAGTTCTTC.

The V gene is TRBV10-1, the J gene TRBJ2-7, with a tentative D call TRBD1 (5 bases). The CDR3 spans 14 residues. Germline-derived CDR1 and CDR2 are WNHNN and SYGVQD (reference sequence). Between the trimmed V and J ends, which lost 5 bases and 9 bases, there was a span of 20 bases. As DNA, the CDR3 is TGCGCCAGCAGTCCGAATGAACAGGCGCGAGGGCAGTACTTC. As protein: CASSPNEQARGQYF.

This clone showed up just once. The CDR3 coding sequence is TGTGCCAGTAGTATAAGCCCGGGAGAGATCTATGGCTACACCTTC. Translated, it gives CASSISPGEIYGYTF. This chain links TRBV19 with TRBJ1-2; D is unclear. The CDR3 runs 15 residues. V lost 2 bases and J lost 4, with 14 bases in between. Per germline, CDR1 LNHDA and CDR2 SQIVND (reference sequence).

CDR3 DNA sequence: TGTGCCAGCAGACAGGCGATTTTGGATTCACCCCTCCACTTT. It encodes CASRQAILDSPLHF. This chain connects TRBV27 to TRBJ1-6; D is perhaps TRBD1 (5 bases). Trimming stripped 6 bases from V and 8 bases from J, with 14 bases between. The CDR3 is 14 residues long. Germline loops: CDR1 MNHEY, CDR2 SMNVEV (reference sequence).

This clone was counted a few times. This chain links TRBV4-1 with TRBJ2-2, with TRBD2 identical over 10 bases. CDR3 length: 16 residues. Per germline, CDR1 MGHRA and CDR2 YSYEKL. With 3 bases clipped from V and 4 bases from J, the junction kept 5 bases outside the gene matches. CDR3 DNA: TGCGCCAGCAGCCATGCACTAGCGGGGCCCACCGGGGAGCTGTTTTTT. Amino acids: CASSHALAGPTGELFF.

This rearrangement joins TRBV15 to TRBJ2-3; D is uncertain. The CDR3 length is 15 residues. V was trimmed by 2 bases and J by 2 bases, leaving 11 bases between them. The V gene's germline CDR1 is LNHNV and CDR2 YYDKDF (reference sequence). The CDR3 sequence is CATSRITFNTDTQYF. The CDR3 DNA is TGTGCCACCAGCAGAATAACATTCAACACAGATACGCAGTATTTT.

The rearrangement links TRBV6-1 to TRBJ1-1; 8 positions match TRBD1. The junction had 9 bases not matched to a gene; V was cut back by 4 bases and J by 14 bases. Germline loops: CDR1 MNHNS, CDR2 SASEGT. CDR3 length equals 12 residues. The CDR3 sequence: CASSGQGRGRFF. CDR3 DNA: TGTGCCAGCAGTGGACAGGGGAGGGGAAGATTCTTT.

The chain uses TRBV28 and TRBJ2-7; 8 positions match TRBD1. The ends lost 6 bases at V and 5 bases at J; junction bases unmatched: 3. The CDR3 is 12 residues long. Germline V gene data show CDR1 as MDHEN and CDR2 as SYDVKM. The CDR3 sequence: CASSSTGDEQYF. CDR3 bases: TGTGCCAGCAGCTCGACAGGGGACGAGCAGTACTTC.

The chain carries TRBV25-1 and TRBJ1-1; weak D call: TRBD1 (5 bases). Trimming stripped 2 bases from V and 2 bases from J, with 9 bases between. CDR1 is MGHDK and CDR2 is SYGVNS in the germline V gene. This CDR3 region has 14 residues. The CDR3 nucleotides read TGTGCCAGCAGTGAAGCGGGGCCCAACACTGAAGCTTTCTTT. Translation: CASSEAGPNTEAFF.

The chain uses TRBV6-1 and TRBJ1-4; TRBD1 matches 10 bases. This CDR3 contains 16 residues. The ends lost 2 bases at V and 13 bases at J; junction bases unmatched: 13. Germline V gene data show CDR1 as MNHNS and CDR2 as SASEGT. CDR3 nucleotides: TGTGCCAGCAGTGAATTGGGGGGGACAGGGGTGTTCGGACTGTTTTTT. Protein product: CASSELGGTGVFGLFF.

This clone was counted a single time. V and J are TRBV30 and TRBJ1-2; D remains unclear. Per the germline V gene, CDR1 is GTSNPN and CDR2 is SVGIG (reference sequence). This CDR3 contains 13 residues. Deletions cut 1 base from V and 8 bases from J, with 14 bases between. Here the CDR3 reads CAWSDLRTEGYTF. CDR3 nucleotide sequence: TGTGCCTGGAGTGATCTGAGAACGGAGGGCTACACCTTC. The whole variable domain, remainder taken from reference TRBV30 and TRBJ1-2, is SQTIHQWPATLVQPVGSPLSLECTVEGTSNPNLYWYRQAAGRGLQLLFYSVGIGQISSEVPQNLSASRPQDRQFILSSKKLLLSDSGFYLCAWSDLRTEGYTFGSGTRLTVV.

This chain uses TRBV11-2 with TRBJ1-1; maybe TRBD1 (6 bases). V shed 5 bases and J shed 2 bases, with 18 bases lying between them. The germline V gene encodes CDR1 SGHAT and CDR2 FQNNGV. The CDR3 contains 16 residues. CDR3 amino acids: CASSPAVDRVNTEAFF. As DNA, the CDR3 is TGTGCCAGCAGCCCTGCTGTGGACAGAGTTAACACTGAAGCTTTCTTT.

This chain links TRBV9 with TRBJ1-4; D not resolved. CDR1 SGDLS and CDR2 YYNGEE come from the germline V gene. V was cut by 3 bases and J by 5 bases, with 14 bases left in between. The CDR3 runs 15 residues. The DNA for the CDR3 is TGTGCCAGCAGCGCATGGGCCCACATGAATGAAAAACTGTTTTTT. Translating gives CASSAWAHMNEKLFF.

This rearrangement joins TRBV5-6 to TRBJ1-6; 8 bases map to TRBD1. CDR3 length equals 14 residues. Germline CDR1 is SGHDT and CDR2 is YYEEEE. The V segment lost 4 bases and the J segment 11 bases; nucleotides outside the gene matches: 8. CDR3 sequence reads: CASSGGQGSTPLHF. The DNA of the CDR3 is TGTGCCAGCAGCGGCGGACAGGGATCAACACCCCTCCACTTT.

This clone was observed once. The rearrangement uses TRBV7-3 and TRBJ2-2; 10 positions agree with TRBD2. The V and J ends lost 2 bases and 2 bases, in that order; junction bases with no gene match: 2. The CDR3 covers 16 residues. Germline values: CDR1 SGHTA, CDR2 FQGTGA. The CDR3 protein is CASSLSSGGNTGELFF. CDR3 nucleotide sequence: TGTGCCAGCAGCTTATCTAGCGGGGGTAACACCGGGGAGCTGTTTTTT.

The chain combines TRBV2 with TRBJ1-1; TRBD1 is a possible D gene (6 bases). Germline lookup yields CDR1 SNHLY and CDR2 FYNNEI. Between the trimmed V and J ends, which lost 8 bases and 1 base, there was a span of 17 bases. The CDR3 is 15 residues long. The CDR3 region is CASGGGGSGNTEAFF. CDR3 sequence (DNA): TGTGCCAGCGGCGGCGGGGGCTCGGGGAACACTGAAGCTTTCTTT.